What follows is one TCR beta chain and its context. Its antigen is undetermined. TCRdb re-called the 5' RACE reads; one entry per CDR3 protein, DNA not given. In total, the table holds 150,000 or so distinct CDR3 sequences. This specimen comes from a study of T cells expressing NK-cell markers. Overall study context: Researchers got TCR beta repertoires out of sorted CD3+CD56+NKG2C+, CD3+CD56+NKG2C- and CD3+CD56-NKG2C+ T cells. General study points: Roughly 1.0-8% of CD8+ T cells in six or seven donors belonged to dominant NKG2C+ clonotypes.

The CDR3 sequence is 16 residues long. The germline V gene encodes CDR1 MDHEN and CDR2 SYDVKM. Sequenced sample: blood T cells: a sorted CD56 or NKG2C T cell subset, CD4+ or CD8+ T cells, or bulk PBMC T cells (not recorded which). V gene TRBV28 combines with J gene TRBJ2-1; the TCRdb D gene call, TRBD2, has no DNA to confirm it. The clonotype comes from a woman aged 50 to 60 in good health. The CDR3 sequence: CASSSGLAGEYNEQFF.